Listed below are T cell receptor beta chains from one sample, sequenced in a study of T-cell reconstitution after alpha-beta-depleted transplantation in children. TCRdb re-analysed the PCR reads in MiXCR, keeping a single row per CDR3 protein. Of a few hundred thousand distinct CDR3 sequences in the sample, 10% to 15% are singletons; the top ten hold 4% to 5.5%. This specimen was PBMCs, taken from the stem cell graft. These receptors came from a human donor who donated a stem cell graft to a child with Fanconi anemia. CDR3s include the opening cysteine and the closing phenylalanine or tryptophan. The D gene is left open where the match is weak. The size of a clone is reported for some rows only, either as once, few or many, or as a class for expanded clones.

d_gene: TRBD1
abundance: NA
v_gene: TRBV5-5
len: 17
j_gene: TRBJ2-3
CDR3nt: TGTGCCAGCAGCTCCCCCCCGGGACAGGCCTCCCTTTATACGCAGTATTTT
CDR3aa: CASSSPPGQASLYTQYF

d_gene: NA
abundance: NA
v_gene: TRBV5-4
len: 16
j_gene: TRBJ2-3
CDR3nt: TGTGCCAGCAGCTTGGTTGGAGGGCTAGCCAGCGATACGCAGTATTTT
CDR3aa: CASSLVGGLASDTQYF

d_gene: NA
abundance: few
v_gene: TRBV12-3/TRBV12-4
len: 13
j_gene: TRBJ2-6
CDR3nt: TGTGCCAGCTTGACTGTTGGGGCCAACGTCCTGACTTTC
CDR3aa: CASLTVGANVLTF

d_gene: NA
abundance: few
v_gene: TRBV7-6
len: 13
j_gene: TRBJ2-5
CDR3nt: TGTGCCAGCAGCCGTCGGGACCAAGAGACCCAGTACTTC
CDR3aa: CASSRRDQETQYF

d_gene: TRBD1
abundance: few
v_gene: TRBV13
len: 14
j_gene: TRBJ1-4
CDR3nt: TGTGCCAGCAGCTCCGACAGGGGAAGCGAAAAACTGTTTTTT
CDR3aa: CASSSDRGSEKLFF

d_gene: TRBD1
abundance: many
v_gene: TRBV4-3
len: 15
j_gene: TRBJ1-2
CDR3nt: TGCGCCAGCAGCCTGGGGGGGGCCAGGGGGTATGGCTACACCTTC
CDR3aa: CASSLGGARGYGYTF

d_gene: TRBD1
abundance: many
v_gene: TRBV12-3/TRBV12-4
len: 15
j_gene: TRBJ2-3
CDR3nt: TGTGCCAGCAGTTCCTATCCGACAGGGCAAGATACGCAGTATTTT
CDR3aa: CASSSYPTGQDTQYF

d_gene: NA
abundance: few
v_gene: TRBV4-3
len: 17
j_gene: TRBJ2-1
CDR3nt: TGCGCCAGCAGCCAAGGGGGGGCCCTCCGGAACTACAATGAGCAGTTCTTC
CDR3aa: CASSQGGALRNYNEQFF

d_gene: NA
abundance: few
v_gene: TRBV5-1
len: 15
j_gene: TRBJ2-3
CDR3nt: TGCGCCAGCAGCTTACCTATGGGGGGAAGGAATACGCAGTATTTT
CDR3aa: CASSLPMGGRNTQYF

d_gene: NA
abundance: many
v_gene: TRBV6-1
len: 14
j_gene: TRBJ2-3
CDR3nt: TGTGCCAGCAGGGATGGACCTCAGCTGGATACGCAGTATTTT
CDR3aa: CASRDGPQLDTQYF

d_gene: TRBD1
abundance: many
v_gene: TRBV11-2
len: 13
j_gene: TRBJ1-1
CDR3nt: TGTGCCAGCAGGCCGACAGGGGGTCCTGAAGCTTTCTTT
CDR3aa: CASRPTGGPEAFF

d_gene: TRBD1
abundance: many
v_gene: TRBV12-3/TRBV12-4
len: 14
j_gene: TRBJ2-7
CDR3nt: TGTGCCAGCACTCTCCAGGGGGCAGTCTACGAGCAGTACTTC
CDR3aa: CASTLQGAVYEQYF

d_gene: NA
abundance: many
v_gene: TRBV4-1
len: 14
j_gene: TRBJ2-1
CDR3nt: TGCGCCAGCAGCCCGTCTACAGGGTTGGATGAGCAGTTCTTC
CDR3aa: CASSPSTGLDEQFF

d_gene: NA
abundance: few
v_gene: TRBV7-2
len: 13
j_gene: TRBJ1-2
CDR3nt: TGTGCCAGCAACCCGGGGGGGCGAGTGGGCTACACCTTC
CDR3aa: CASNPGGRVGYTF

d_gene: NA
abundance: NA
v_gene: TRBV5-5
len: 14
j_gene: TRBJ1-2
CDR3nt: TGTGCCAGCAGCCCCGTGGGACCAAACTATGGCTACACCTTC
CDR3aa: CASSPVGPNYGYTF

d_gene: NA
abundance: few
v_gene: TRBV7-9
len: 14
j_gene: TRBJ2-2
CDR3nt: TGTGCCAGCAGCTTAGCTGCGCGGACCGGGGAGCTGTTTTTT
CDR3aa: CASSLAARTGELFF

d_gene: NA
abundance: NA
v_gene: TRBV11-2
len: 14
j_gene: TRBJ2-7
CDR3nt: TGTGCCAGCAGCTTAGGCGCCTATGGGTACGAGCAGTACTTC
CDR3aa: CASSLGAYGYEQYF

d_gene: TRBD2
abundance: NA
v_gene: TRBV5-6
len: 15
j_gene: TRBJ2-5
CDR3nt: TGTGCCAGCAGCAGACGACTAGCGGGAGGAGAGACCCAGTACTTC
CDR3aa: CASSRRLAGGETQYF

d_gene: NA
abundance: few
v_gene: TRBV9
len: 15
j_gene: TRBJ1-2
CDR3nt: TGTGCCAGCAGCGTAGTAGGAAGTCATGTGGGCGGCTACACCTTC
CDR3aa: CASSVVGSHVGGYTF

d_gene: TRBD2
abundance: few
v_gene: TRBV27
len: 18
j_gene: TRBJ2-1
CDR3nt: TGTGCCAGCAGTCAGCAACCCCTGACTAGCGGGGGTGTTAATGAGCAGTTCTTC
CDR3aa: CASSQQPLTSGGVNEQFF

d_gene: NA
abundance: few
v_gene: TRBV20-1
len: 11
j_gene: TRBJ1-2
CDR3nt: TGCAGTGCTAGAGAAAACTATGGCTACACCTTC
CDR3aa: CSARENYGYTF

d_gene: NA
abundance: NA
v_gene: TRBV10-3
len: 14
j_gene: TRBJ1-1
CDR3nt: TGTGCCATCAGTGACCGCAGGGATGAGACTGAAGCTTTCTTT
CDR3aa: CAISDRRDETEAFF

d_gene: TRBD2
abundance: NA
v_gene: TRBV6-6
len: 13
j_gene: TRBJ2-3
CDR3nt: TGTGCCAGCAGGAGCGGGGGGGCAGATACGCAGTATTTT
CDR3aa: CASRSGGADTQYF

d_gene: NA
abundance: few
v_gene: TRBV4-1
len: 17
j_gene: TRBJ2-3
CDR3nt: TGCGCCAGCAGCCCTAAGGGGAACACCCTGGGCGAAGATACGCAGTATTTT
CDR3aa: CASSPKGNTLGEDTQYF

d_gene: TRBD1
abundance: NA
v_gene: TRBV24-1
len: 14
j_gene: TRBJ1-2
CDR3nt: TGTGCCACCAGTGATTCCACAGGGGACTATGGCTACACCTTC
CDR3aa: CATSDSTGDYGYTF

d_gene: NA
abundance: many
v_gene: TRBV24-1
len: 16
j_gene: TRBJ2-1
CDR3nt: TGTGCCACCAGTGACAACCTCCCTTTACGGTTAACTGAGCAGTTCTTC
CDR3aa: CATSDNLPLRLTEQFF

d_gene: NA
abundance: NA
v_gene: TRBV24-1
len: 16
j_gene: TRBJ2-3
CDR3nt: TGTGCCACCAGTGAAGGTAGCGGTCCCTACACAGATACGCAGTATTTT
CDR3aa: CATSEGSGPYTDTQYF

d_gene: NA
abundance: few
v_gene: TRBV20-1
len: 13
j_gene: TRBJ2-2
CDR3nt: TGCAGTGCTACTTGGACTCCCACCGGGGAGCTGTTTTTT
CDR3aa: CSATWTPTGELFF

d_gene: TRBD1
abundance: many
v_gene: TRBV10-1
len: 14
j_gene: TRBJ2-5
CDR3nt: TGCGCCAGCAGTGGAGGACAGGGAAAAGAGACCCAGTACTTC
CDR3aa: CASSGGQGKETQYF

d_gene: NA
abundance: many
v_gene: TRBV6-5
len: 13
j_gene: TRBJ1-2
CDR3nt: TGTGCCAGCAGGCCCTTAGGGACGGATGGCTACACCTTC
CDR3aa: CASRPLGTDGYTF

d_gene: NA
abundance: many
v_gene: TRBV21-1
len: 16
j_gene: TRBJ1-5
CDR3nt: TGTGCCAGCCTCGGGGGGCAGGGGCCTCCGAATCAGCCCCAGCATTTT
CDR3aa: CASLGGQGPPNQPQHF

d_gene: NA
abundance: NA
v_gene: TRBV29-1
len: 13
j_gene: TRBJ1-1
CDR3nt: TGCAGCGTTGCCTATGACCCGAACACTGAAGCTTTCTTT
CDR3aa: CSVAYDPNTEAFF

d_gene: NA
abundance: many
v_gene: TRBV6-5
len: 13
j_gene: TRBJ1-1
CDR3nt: TGTGCCAGCAAAAGGTCCCGAGGAGCTGAAGCTTTCTTT
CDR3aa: CASKRSRGAEAFF

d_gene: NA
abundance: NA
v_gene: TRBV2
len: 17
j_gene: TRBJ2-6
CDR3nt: TGTGCCAGCAGTGAAGAGGGGATTGGGAGTGGGGCCAACGTCCTGACTTTC
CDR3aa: CASSEEGIGSGANVLTF

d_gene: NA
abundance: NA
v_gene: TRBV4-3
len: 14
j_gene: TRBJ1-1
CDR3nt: TGCGCCAGCAGCATTCGATCGGTGAACACTGAAGCTTTCTTT
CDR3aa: CASSIRSVNTEAFF

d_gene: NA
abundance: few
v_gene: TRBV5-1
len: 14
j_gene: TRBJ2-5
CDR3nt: TGCGCCAGCAGCTTGTCGGCTAGCCGGGAGACCCAGTACTTC
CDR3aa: CASSLSASRETQYF

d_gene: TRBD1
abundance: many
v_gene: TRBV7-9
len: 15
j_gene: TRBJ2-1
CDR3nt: TGTGCCAGCACCAGGGTAGGGGGCGCCTACAATGAGCAGTTCTTC
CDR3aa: CASTRVGGAYNEQFF

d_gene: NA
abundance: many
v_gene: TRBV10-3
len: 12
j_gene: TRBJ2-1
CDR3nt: TGTGCCATCAGTGTAGGTGACAATGAGCAGTTCTTC
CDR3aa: CAISVGDNEQFF

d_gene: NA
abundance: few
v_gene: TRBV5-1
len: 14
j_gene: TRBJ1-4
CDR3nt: TGCGCCAGCAGGAACCTTTTGTCTAATGAAAAACTGTTTTTT
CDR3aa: CASRNLLSNEKLFF

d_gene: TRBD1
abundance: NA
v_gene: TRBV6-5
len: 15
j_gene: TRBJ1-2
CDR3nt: TGTGCCAGCAGTTACCCGGGACAGGGTCTCTCTGGCTACACCTTC
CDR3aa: CASSYPGQGLSGYTF

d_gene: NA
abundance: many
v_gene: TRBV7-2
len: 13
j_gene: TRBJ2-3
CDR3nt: TGTGCCAGCAGCTTAGCTGGCCGAGATACGCAGTATTTT
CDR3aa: CASSLAGRDTQYF

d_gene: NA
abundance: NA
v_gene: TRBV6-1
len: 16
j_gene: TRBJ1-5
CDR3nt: TGTGCCAGCAGACTGCAGCCATGGACGGACGATCAGCCCCAGCATTTT
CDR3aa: CASRLQPWTDDQPQHF

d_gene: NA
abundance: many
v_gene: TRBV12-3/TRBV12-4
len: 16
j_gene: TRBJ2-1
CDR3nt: TGTGCCAGCAGTTTATCCCTGGACGGGAGAGACAATGAGCAGTTCTTC
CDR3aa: CASSLSLDGRDNEQFF

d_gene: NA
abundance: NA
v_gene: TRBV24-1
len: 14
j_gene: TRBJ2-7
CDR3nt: TGTGCCACCAGATACCGGGACAACTACTACGAGCAGTACTTC
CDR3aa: CATRYRDNYYEQYF

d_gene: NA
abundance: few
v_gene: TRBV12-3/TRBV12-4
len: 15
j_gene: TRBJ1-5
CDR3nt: TGTGCCAGCAGTTCCTCCGTAGTAAGCAATCAGCCCCAGCATTTT
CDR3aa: CASSSSVVSNQPQHF